The T cell receptor beta chain under discussion was sequenced for a study of cytotoxic CD8 clonotypes in ibrutinib-treated CLL. Using immunoSEQ multiplex PCR, the repertoire was profiled, and TCRdb retains in-frame clones only, with some absent. Of a few hundred thousand clones detected, around three quarters appear once; the ten largest clones hold 15%. Libraries of TCR beta were made from about 2.2 micrograms of genomic DNA that came from cryopreserved PBMCs. Per the germline V gene, CDR1 is MNHNS and CDR2 is SASEGT. CDR3 length equals 14 residues. The V and J ends lost 5 bases and 2 bases respectively, with 13 bases between them.

This chain links TRBV6-1 with TRBJ2-7, with D possibly TRBD1 on 6 matching bases. This TCR derives from a human donor with chronic lymphocytic leukemia. The sample was PBMCs, taken after 24 months of ibrutinib treatment. CDR3 region: CASSLTGGTYEQYF. CDR3 sequence (DNA): TGTGCCAGCAGTTTGACAGGAGGTACCTACGAGCAGTACTTC.